This T cell receptor beta chain was obtained from a study of regulatory T cells in long-lasting Graves disease. Time point of the sample: newly diagnosed GD, antithyroid drugs for less than 3 months. Extracted RNA from PBMCs served as the source of the TCR library. Trimming pared 3 bases from V and 0 bases from J, leaving 6 bases between. This CDR3 has 14 amino acids. CDR1 and CDR2 (germline): SNHLY, FYNNEI. According to the study, TCR beta libraries were built with iRepertoire HTBI primers and CDR3-region Arm-PCR. Each CDR3 protein is one row after TCRdb ran MiXCR on the multiplex PCR reads. The sample lists almost 450,000 distinct CDR3 sequences; about a sixth were seen once. This clonotype was observed many times. The same data also contributed to another study, on T cells in Graves' hyperthyroidism and ophthalmopathy.

The sample consisted of peripheral blood mononuclear cells (PBMCs), taken at new diagnosis, from a patient treated with antithyroid drugs. The sequence came from a woman under 40 with Graves disease. The chain combines TRBV2 with TRBJ1-3; no clear D gene. CDR3 in amino acids: CASSDTFSGNTIYF. DNA of the CDR3: TGTGCCAGCAGTGACACCTTCTCTGGAAACACCATATATTTT.